Described below is a single T cell receptor beta chain sequence and its context. The read comes to an end 3 residues before the CDR3 does, leaving the germline J gene to fill in the end. This record comes from a study of T cells in women clearing cervical HPV infection. The CDR3 consists of 14 residues. Losses at the gene ends were 5 bases for V and 6 bases for J; bases not matched to a gene: 11. In germline, CDR1 is DFQATT, CDR2 SNEGSKA (reference sequence). The protocol was immunoSEQ multiplex PCR, while the TCRdb copy is restricted to in-frame clones and leaves out a portion. The sample has about 23,000 clones.

This sequence joins TRBV20-1 and TRBJ2-3; 7 bases agree with TRBD1. Sequencing input: blood buffy coat. The receptor's source is a woman aged 18 to 69 with a cervical HPV16 infection that either progressed to CIN3+ or cleared (not recorded which). The chain's CDR3 is CSARTGCEKDTQYF. Partial CDR3 DNA: TGCAGTGCTCGGACAGGTTGCGAGAAGGATACG.